These 4 T cell receptor beta chains came from one sample sequenced in a study of T cell responses to AZD1222 COVID-19 vaccine. Assay: immunoSEQ multiplex PCR; the TCRdb copy retains only in-frame clones and omits some. The sample has approximately 100,000 clones, about nine tenths seen once. The input for sequencing was peripheral blood, taken on day 0 of MenACWY control vaccination. The receptors come from an adult in good health.

The V call is TRBV7-8, the J call TRBJ1-3, with D possibly TRBD1 on 5 matching bases. This CDR3 has 14 residues. Trimming shortened V by 1 base and J by 9 bases, and 13 bases separated the two germline ends. In germline, CDR1 is SGHVS, CDR2 FQNEAQ. Here the CDR3 reads CASSLVGPRGTIYF. In DNA, the CDR3 is TGTGCCAGCAGCTTAGTGGGACCCCGAGGCACCATATATTTT. Combining the CDR3 with reference TRBV7-8 and TRBJ1-3 gives the whole variable domain GAGVSQSPRYKVAKRGQDVALRCDPISGHVSLFWYQQALGQGPEFLTYFQNEAQLDKSGLPSDRFFAERPEGSVSTLKIQRTQQEDSAVYLCASSLVGPRGTIYFGEGSWLTVV.

This rearrangement joins TRBV19 to TRBJ1-4; TRBD1 aligns across 8 bases. This CDR3 spans 21 amino acids. CDR1 is LNHDA and CDR2 is SQIVND in the germline V gene (reference sequence). With 8 bases clipped from V and 0 bases from J, the junction kept 23 bases outside the gene matches. Here the CDR3 reads CASHEQTGTGKFRATNEKLFF. DNA of the CDR3: TGTGCCAGTCACGAGCAGACCGGGACAGGAAAATTTAGGGCAACTAATGAAAAACTGTTTTTT.

The chain links TRBV9 to TRBJ1-4; D unresolved. The V gene lost 3 bases and the J gene lost 7 bases, with 16 bases spanning the gap. This CDR3 spans 15 amino acids. Germline CDR1 is SGDLS and CDR2 is YYNGEE. CDR3 bases: TGTGCCAGCAGCGGATTGAACAAAGGGATTGAAAAACTGTTTTTT. Its protein is CASSGLNKGIEKLFF.

The chain joins TRBV30 to TRBJ2-7; D is perhaps TRBD1 (6 bases). Trimming shortened V by 1 base and J by 5 bases, and 15 bases separated the two germline ends. The CDR3 length is 14 residues. Germline values: CDR1 GTSNPN, CDR2 SVGIG (reference sequence). The CDR3 sequence is CAWSGRARGNEQYF. CDR3 bases: TGTGCCTGGAGTGGTCGGGCCAGGGGAAACGAGCAGTACTTC.